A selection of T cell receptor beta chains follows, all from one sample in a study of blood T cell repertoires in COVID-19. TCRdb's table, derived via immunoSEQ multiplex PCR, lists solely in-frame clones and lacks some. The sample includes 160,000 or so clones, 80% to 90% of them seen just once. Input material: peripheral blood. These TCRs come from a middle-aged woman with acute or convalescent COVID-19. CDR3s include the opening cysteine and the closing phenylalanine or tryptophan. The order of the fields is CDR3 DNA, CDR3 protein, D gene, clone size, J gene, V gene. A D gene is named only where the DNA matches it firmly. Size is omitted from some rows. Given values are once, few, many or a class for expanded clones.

DNA: TGTGCCAGCAGCCAAGAAATCGCCAGTTATAATTCACCCCTCCACTTT; CDR3: CASSQEIASYNSPLHF; D: -; size: -; J: TRBJ1-6; V: TRBV4-2
DNA: TGCGCCAGCAGCTTGTTGGGGGGAAATCAGCCCCAGCATTTT; CDR3: CASSLLGGNQPQHF; D: -; size: -; J: TRBJ1-5; V: TRBV5-1
DNA: TGTGCCAGCAGCCTATACTCCTACGAGCAGTACTTC; CDR3: CASSLYSYEQYF; D: -; size: -; J: TRBJ2-7; V: TRBV5-4
DNA: TGCAGTGCTAGTCGGTACAATGAGCAGTTCTTC; CDR3: CSASRYNEQFF; D: -; size: -; J: TRBJ2-1; V: TRBV20-1
DNA: TGTGCCACCAGTGAGGAGGGTTCCTACGAGCAGTACTTC; CDR3: CATSEEGSYEQYF; D: -; size: -; J: TRBJ2-7; V: TRBV24-1
DNA: TGTGCCAGCAAGAGAGGGACAGACATCTCCTACGAGCAGTACTTC; CDR3: CASKRGTDISYEQYF; D: TRBD1; size: -; J: TRBJ2-7; V: TRBV28
DNA: TGTGCCAGCAGGTCAGGGGACGCCTACGAGCAGTACTTC; CDR3: CASRSGDAYEQYF; D: -; size: -; J: TRBJ2-7; V: TRBV6-5
DNA: TGTGCCAGCAGCAGCGGGGGGATCTCAAACACCATATATTTT; CDR3: CASSSGGISNTIYF; D: -; size: -; J: TRBJ1-3; V: TRBV6-2/TRBV6-3
DNA: TGTGCCAGCAGCTTGTCAATCTCTGGAAACACCATATATTTT; CDR3: CASSLSISGNTIYF; D: -; size: -; J: TRBJ1-3; V: TRBV5-6
DNA: TGTGCCATCAGTGGACCGGGGAGCACAGATACGCAGTATTTT; CDR3: CAISGPGSTDTQYF; D: -; size: -; J: TRBJ2-3; V: TRBV10-3
DNA: TGTGCCAGCAGCCGAACAAGGGATAACAGGGGAGAGACCCAGTACTTC; CDR3: CASSRTRDNRGETQYF; D: TRBD1; size: -; J: TRBJ2-5; V: TRBV11-3
DNA: TGTGCCAGCAGTTCCGAGGCTAGCGGGGTCGATGAGCAGTATTTT; CDR3: CASSSEASGVDEQYF; D: TRBD2; size: -; J: TRBJ2-3; V: TRBV28
DNA: TGTGCCAGCAGCCACCCGGGACTAGCGGGAGCGGACGGCCGGATCAATGAGCAGTTCTTC; CDR3: CASSHPGLAGADGRINEQFF; D: TRBD2; size: -; J: TRBJ2-1; V: TRBV9
DNA: TGTGCCACCAGTATGGACAGCCACTATGGCTACACCTTC; CDR3: CATSMDSHYGYTF; D: -; size: few; J: TRBJ1-2; V: TRBV24-1
DNA: TGTGCCATCACCACAGGTCCCAACTATGGCTACACCTTC; CDR3: CAITTGPNYGYTF; D: -; size: -; J: TRBJ1-2; V: TRBV10-3
DNA: TGTGCCAGCAGCCCAGAACTACTAAACGAGCAGTACTTC; CDR3: CASSPELLNEQYF; D: -; size: -; J: TRBJ2-7; V: TRBV11-1
DNA: TGTGCCAGCAGCCCCGCGGGGGGAGCAGGGAACACTGAAGCTTTCTTT; CDR3: CASSPAGGAGNTEAFF; D: -; size: -; J: TRBJ1-1; V: TRBV7-8
DNA: TGTGCCAGCAGCCTCGAGGCCTTCCAAGAGACCCAGTACTTC; CDR3: CASSLEAFQETQYF; D: -; size: -; J: TRBJ2-5; V: TRBV9
DNA: TGTGCCAGCCGATCTCTCGGGACTAGCGGGTCCTACTCCTACGAGCAGTACTTC; CDR3: CASRSLGTSGSYSYEQYF; D: TRBD2; size: few; J: TRBJ2-7; V: TRBV28
DNA: TGTGCCAGCAGCGCAAAAGCGATCGACCTTGGAAACACCATATATTTT; CDR3: CASSAKAIDLGNTIYF; D: -; size: -; J: TRBJ1-3; V: TRBV9
DNA: TGTGCCAGCAGTATCATTAATGAAAAACTGTTTTTT; CDR3: CASSIINEKLFF; D: -; size: -; J: TRBJ1-4; V: TRBV12-3/TRBV12-4
DNA: TGTGCCAGCAGCCTAAAGGACAGGGGGCAGACAGATACGCAGTATTTT; CDR3: CASSLKDRGQTDTQYF; D: TRBD1; size: -; J: TRBJ2-3; V: TRBV7-2
DNA: TGTGCCAGCAGCCCACCTATCGGGAGAGCCAAAAACATTCAGTACTTC; CDR3: CASSPPIGRAKNIQYF; D: -; size: -; J: TRBJ2-4; V: TRBV7-9
DNA: TGCGCCAGCAGCAAAGGACAGGGCTCTGGGGCCAACGTCCTGACTTTC; CDR3: CASSKGQGSGANVLTF; D: TRBD1; size: -; J: TRBJ2-6; V: TRBV5-1
DNA: TGTGCCAGCAGCCAAGGACAGACTAATTCACCCCTCCACTTT; CDR3: CASSQGQTNSPLHF; D: -; size: -; J: TRBJ1-6; V: TRBV3-1/TRBV3-2
DNA: TGTGCCAGCAAGGGCTCAGGGGGCGCTGAAGCTTTCTTT; CDR3: CASKGSGGAEAFF; D: TRBD1; size: -; J: TRBJ1-1; V: TRBV2
DNA: TGTGCCAGCAGCGTAAGACAGGGGGATTGGGCAGATACGCAGTATTTT; CDR3: CASSVRQGDWADTQYF; D: TRBD1; size: -; J: TRBJ2-3; V: TRBV11-2
DNA: TGTGCCAGCAGCTTAGTTGGGACTCAAAACATTCAGTACTTC; CDR3: CASSLVGTQNIQYF; D: -; size: -; J: TRBJ2-4; V: TRBV13
DNA: TGTGCCAGCAGTCGGGACAGGGACGGAGGCTACACCTTC; CDR3: CASSRDRDGGYTF; D: TRBD1; size: -; J: TRBJ1-2; V: TRBV6-5
DNA: TGTGCCAGCAGCCAACAGAGACTAGCGGGAGAAGATACGCAGTATTTT; CDR3: CASSQQRLAGEDTQYF; D: TRBD2; size: -; J: TRBJ2-3; V: TRBV3-1/TRBV3-2
DNA: TGTGCCAGCAGCAGCAGACAGACCACAGATACGCAGTATTTT; CDR3: CASSSRQTTDTQYF; D: -; size: -; J: TRBJ2-3; V: TRBV2
DNA: TGTGCCAGCAGTGATAGGGACACCAACGAGCAGTACTTC; CDR3: CASSDRDTNEQYF; D: -; size: -; J: TRBJ2-7; V: TRBV6-1
DNA: TGTGCCAGCAGCGTCGAGGCAGGGGGCGGACCCTACGAGCAGTACTTC; CDR3: CASSVEAGGGPYEQYF; D: TRBD1; size: -; J: TRBJ2-7; V: TRBV9
DNA: TGTGCCAGCTCCCCGGGACAGATTCCGGAAAAACTGTTTTTT; CDR3: CASSPGQIPEKLFF; D: TRBD1; size: -; J: TRBJ1-4; V: TRBV18
DNA: TGTGCCAGCAGCTTATTTTACGGACAGGGAAACATTCAGTACTTC; CDR3: CASSLFYGQGNIQYF; D: TRBD1; size: -; J: TRBJ2-4; V: TRBV11-3
DNA: TGTGCCTGGACCCCTCACCGCGGAGGTGGGCAGTATTTT; CDR3: CAWTPHRGGGQYF; D: -; size: -; J: TRBJ2-3; V: TRBV30
DNA: TGTGCCAGCAGCCAAGAACAAGGGGATGTGGATACGCAGTATTTT; CDR3: CASSQEQGDVDTQYF; D: -; size: -; J: TRBJ2-3; V: TRBV4-2
DNA: TGTGCCAGCAGCGTAGCCTCCGCGACTAGCGGTGGGTCAGATACGCAGTATTTT; CDR3: CASSVASATSGGSDTQYF; D: TRBD2; size: -; J: TRBJ2-3; V: TRBV9
DNA: TGTGCCAGCAGCGTAGGACTAGCGGGAGGAAATAACAATGAGCAGTTCTTC; CDR3: CASSVGLAGGNNNEQFF; D: TRBD2; size: -; J: TRBJ2-1; V: TRBV9
DNA: TGCGCCAGCAGCTTGGGTCAGGAAAGCTCTGGAAACACCATATATTTT; CDR3: CASSLGQESSGNTIYF; D: -; size: -; J: TRBJ1-3; V: TRBV5-1
DNA: TGTGCCAGCGGGGGGACCGGGGAGCTGTTTTTT; CDR3: CASGGTGELFF; D: -; size: once; J: TRBJ2-2; V: TRBV3-1/TRBV3-2
DNA: TGTGCCAGCAGTTACGCGGGGCCGTACAAGTGGGCTGAAGCTTTCTTT; CDR3: CASSYAGPYKWAEAFF; D: -; size: -; J: TRBJ1-1; V: TRBV6-5
DNA: TGTGCCAGCAGTTTAGATGGGCACTATGGCTACACCTTC; CDR3: CASSLDGHYGYTF; D: -; size: -; J: TRBJ1-2; V: TRBV27
DNA: TGTGCCAGCAGTTTAGTAGGACAGGGCACAGATACGCAGTATTTT; CDR3: CASSLVGQGTDTQYF; D: TRBD1; size: -; J: TRBJ2-3; V: TRBV27
DNA: TGCGCCAGCAGCCAAGACGGGAGTAAAAACGAGCAGTACTTC; CDR3: CASSQDGSKNEQYF; D: -; size: -; J: TRBJ2-7; V: TRBV4-1
DNA: TGTGCAAGTCGCTTAGCGAGGACTATGAATGAGCAGTTCTTC; CDR3: CASRLARTMNEQFF; D: -; size: -; J: TRBJ2-1; V: TRBV12-2
DNA: TGTGCCAGCAGCGTCGAACAGGGCATTCGGGGCTACACCTTC; CDR3: CASSVEQGIRGYTF; D: -; size: -; J: TRBJ1-2; V: TRBV9
DNA: TGTGCCAGCAGCAGGGGTAGCAATCAGCCCCAGCATTTT; CDR3: CASSRGSNQPQHF; D: -; size: once; J: TRBJ1-5; V: TRBV7-2
DNA: TGTGCCAGCAGCCGAGCAGGGGCCACCTTAGGGGCCCTCCACTTT; CDR3: CASSRAGATLGALHF; D: -; size: -; J: TRBJ1-6; V: TRBV7-9
DNA: TGTGCCAGTAGTATACAGGGGGGAGCTTTCTTT; CDR3: CASSIQGGAFF; D: TRBD1; size: few; J: TRBJ1-1; V: TRBV19
DNA: TGTGCTAGTGGGTACAGGGCGTCGAACACTGAAGCTTTCTTT; CDR3: CASGYRASNTEAFF; D: -; size: -; J: TRBJ1-1; V: TRBV12-5
DNA: TGTGCCAGTAGTGGGGCTATGGGTCAGCCCCAGCATTTT; CDR3: CASSGAMGQPQHF; D: -; size: -; J: TRBJ1-5; V: TRBV19